The next 22 T cell receptor beta chains were all read from a single sample in a study of T cell repertoires in cytomegalovirus infection. One entry per CDR3 protein, called by TCRdb with MiXCR from the reads. The sample holds 120,000 to 150,000 distinct CDR3 sequences, 5% to 6.5% seen once. The sample taken for sequencing was PBMCs. Receptors were obtained from a human donor in good health (CMV status not recorded). Some clones in this sample may be carry-over from other donors' samples.

This clonotype was observed at least ten times. V gene TRBV29-1 combines with J gene TRBJ2-1, with 11 bases matching TRBD2. Germline V CDR1 and CDR2: SQVTM, ANQGSEA. J was trimmed by 9 bases and V by 7 bases; bases with no gene match: 8. The CDR3 is 13 amino acids. CDR3 nucleotides: TGCAGCGCCCATAGCGGGGGGGCAGTTGAGCAGTTCTTC. Its translation is CSAHSGGAVEQFF.

In this sample, this clonotype turned up a few times. This CDR3 reads CASSHWDGQRSEAFF. DNA of the CDR3: TGTGCCAGCAGCCATTGGGACGGACAAAGGTCTGAAGCTTTCTTT. This chain joins TRBV3-1 and TRBJ1-1, with D possibly TRBD1 on 5 matching bases. CDR3 size: 15 residues. Germline V lookup: CDR1 LGHDT, CDR2 YNNKEL (reference sequence). Deletions cut 3 bases from V and 6 bases from J, with 17 bases between.

V and J are TRBV7-2 and TRBJ1-4, with 10 positions matching TRBD1. Losses at the gene ends were 5 bases for V and 7 bases for J; bases not matched to a gene: 7. CDR3 length: 15 residues. Germline V gives CDR1 SGHTA, CDR2 FQGNSA. In nucleotides, the CDR3 is TGTGCCAGCAGCGGGCGGACAGGGGGGTTTGAAAAACTGTTTTTT. Translating it yields CASSGRTGGFEKLFF.

This clonotype was observed many times. This chain joins TRBV29-1 and TRBJ2-1; tentative D call: TRBD2 (6 bases). The CDR3 is made up of 11 amino acids. Germline CDR1 SQVTM, CDR2 ANQGSEA. V gave up 6 bases and J gave up 10 bases, with 13 bases separating them. CDR3 DNA sequence: TGCAGCGTGCCGCGGGGACTCGAGCAGTTCTTC. Translating it yields CSVPRGLEQFF.

This clonotype was detected only a few times. The V and J genes are TRBV29-1 and TRBJ2-3; D is unresolved. The CDR3 has 13 residues. The V gene's germline CDR1 is SQVTM and CDR2 ANQGSEA. Deletions cut 4 bases from V and 0 bases from J, with 8 bases between. The CDR3 coding sequence is TGCAGCGTTGTCCCCGGGAGCACAGATACGCAGTATTTT. This encodes CSVVPGSTDTQYF.

Of note for this clonotype: Since a much larger clone is just one base distant, this may be a read error. This sequence joins TRBV19 and TRBJ1-1; D uncertain. The CDR3 spans 14 residues. Per the germline V gene, CDR1 is LNHDA and CDR2 is SQIVND (reference sequence). CDR3 nucleotides: TGTACCAGTAGTATAGATCCAGGGAACACTGAAGCTTTCTTT. This sequence encodes CTSSIDPGNTEAFF.

This clonotype was recorded at least ten times. This chain uses TRBV7-2 with TRBJ2-5; TRBD1 matches 8 bases. The CDR3 spans 15 residues. V dropped 1 base and J dropped 2; count of bases not matched to a gene: 3. CDR1 and CDR2 (germline): SGHTA, FQGNSA. The CDR3 loop is CASSLGRTGQETQYF. DNA of the CDR3: TGTGCCAGCAGCTTAGGGAGGACAGGGCAAGAGACCCAGTACTTC.

This clonotype was observed a handful of times. The chain employs TRBV5-4 and TRBJ2-4; 7 nucleotides align to TRBD2. The CDR3 contains 16 residues. With 0 bases clipped from V and 3 bases from J, the junction kept 6 bases outside the gene matches. In germline, CDR1 is SGHNT, CDR2 YYREEE (reference sequence). DNA of the CDR3: TGTGCCAGCAGCTTGGGCGGGGGTACCTACAAAAACATTCAGTACTTC. Its protein product is CASSLGGGTYKNIQYF. Together with reference TRBV5-4 and TRBJ2-4, the CDR3 gives the full variable domain: ETGVTQSPTHLIKTRGQQVTLRCSSQSGHNTVSWYQQALGQGPQFIFQYYREEENGRGNFPPRFSGLQFPNYSSELNVNALELDDSALYLCASSLGGGTYKNIQYFGAGTRLSVL.

This clonotype was recorded at least ten times. The chain is built from TRBV28 and TRBJ2-1; TRBD2 is a possible D gene (6 bases). V was cut by 2 bases and J by 5 bases, with 13 bases left in between. The CDR3 has 15 residues. Germline-derived CDR1 and CDR2 are MDHEN and SYDVKM. CDR3 in amino acids: CASSLGLLWDNEQFF. The CDR3 bases are TGTGCCAGCAGTTTAGGACTATTGTGGGACAATGAGCAGTTCTTC.

The J gene is TRBJ1-5, the V gene TRBV7-8; no reliable D call. This CDR3 spans 15 amino acids. Germline lookup yields CDR1 SGHVS and CDR2 FQNEAQ. Deletions cut 5 bases from V and 5 bases from J, with 16 bases between. In DNA, the CDR3 is TGTGCCAGCAGCCACGGGAGGGTTAGATATCAGCCCCAGCATTTT. Its translation is CASSHGRVRYQPQHF.

This clonotype was detected many times. J is TRBJ2-3 and V is TRBV2; 11 bases are a match to TRBD2. The CDR3 sequence is 17 residues long. The V and J ends lost 6 bases and 0 bases, in that order; junction bases with no gene match: 8. CDR1 and CDR2 (germline): SNHLY, FYNNEI. CDR3: CASRRASGGPSTDTQYF. Written as DNA, the CDR3 is TGTGCCAGCAGGAGGGCTAGCGGGGGGCCTAGCACAGATACGCAGTATTTT.

This chain connects TRBV14 to TRBJ2-3; 7 bases map to TRBD1. V shed 4 bases and J 6 bases; nucleotides not matched to a gene: 13. Per germline, CDR1 SGHDN and CDR2 FVKESK. The CDR3 has 16 residues. The CDR3 region is CASSLQQGFGTDTQYF. The CDR3 DNA reads TGTGCCAGCAGCCTCCAACAGGGGTTTGGGACGGATACGCAGTATTTT. The entire variable domain, with the rest obtained from reference TRBV14 and TRBJ2-3, is as follows: EAGVTQFPSHSVIEKGQTVTLRCDPISGHDNLYWYRRVMGKEIKFLLHFVKESKQDESGMPNNRFLAERTGGTYSTLKVQPAELEDSGVYFCASSLQQGFGTDTQYFGPGTRLTVL.

This clonotype was observed at least ten times. J is TRBJ2-6 and V is TRBV29-1; no clear D. V shed 6 bases and J shed 0 bases, with 9 bases lying between them. The CDR3 sequence is 14 residues long. CDR1 and CDR2 from the germline V gene are SQVTM and ANQGSEA. The DNA for the CDR3 is TGCAGCGTGACACAGAGCTCTGGGGCCAACGTCCTGACTTTC. Amino acids: CSVTQSSGANVLTF.

This clonotype was observed many times. V usage is TRBV12-5 and J usage is TRBJ1-1; 9 nucleotides agree with TRBD1. Germline V CDR1 and CDR2: LGHNT, FRNRAP. After removal of 5 bases from V and 2 bases from J, the junction contained 3 bases not matched to a gene. The CDR3 is made up of 14 amino acids. CDR3 nucleotide sequence: TGTGCTAGTGGTCTGGGACAGGGAAACACTGAAGCTTTCTTT. This translates into CASGLGQGNTEAFF.

This chain connects TRBV18 to TRBJ1-1; D perhaps matches TRBD1 (5 bases). Germline V gives CDR1 KGHSH, CDR2 LQKENI. The V end lost 1 base, the J end lost 4 bases, and 16 bases lay between the germline ends. The CDR3 extends over 16 amino acids. The CDR3, as DNA: TGTGCCAGCTCACCACGGGATCAGGGTGTTGGCACTGAAGCTTTCTTT. Translation: CASSPRDQGVGTEAFF.

V gene TRBV7-9 combines with J gene TRBJ2-6, with D perhaps being TRBD1 or TRBD2 (7 bases each). Per germline, CDR1 SEHNR and CDR2 FQNEAQ (reference sequence). This CDR3 is built from 16 residues. The V gene lost 5 bases and the J gene lost 4 bases, with 15 bases spanning the gap. CDR3 coding DNA: TGTGCCAGCAGCCCGCAGGGGGGGCTCGGGGCCAACGTCCTGACTTTC. Its protein is CASSPQGGLGANVLTF.

This clonotype was seen a handful of times. In nucleotides, the CDR3 is TGTGCCAGCAGCTTGGGACTAGCGGGGGAAGAAGAGACCCAGTACTTC. This sequence encodes CASSLGLAGEEETQYF. This chain uses TRBV5-4 with TRBJ2-5; 12 nucleotides agree with TRBD2. Germline V gene sequence: CDR1 SGHNT, CDR2 YYREEE (reference sequence). V gave up 0 bases and J gave up 3 bases; unmatched junction bases: 3. CDR3 length: 16 amino acids.

This clonotype was recorded many times. The CDR3 loop reads CASTRDTGDYFHPEAFF. The CDR3 bases are TGTGCCAGCACCCGAGATACAGGGGACTACTTTCACCCTGAAGCTTTCTTT. This chain joins TRBV12-3 or TRBV12-4 and TRBJ1-1; 7 bases are a match to TRBD1. CDR3 length: 17 residues. J gave up 6 bases and V 7 bases, and 20 bases lay outside the gene matches.

This clonotype was observed a handful of times. The chain has TRBV29-1 and TRBJ2-7; D possibly corresponds to TRBD2 (5 bases). The length of the CDR3 is 12 residues. Trimming took 4 bases from V and 0 from J, leaving 7 bases between them. CDR1 is SQVTM and CDR2 is ANQGSEA in the germline V gene. The CDR3 bases are TGCAGCGTTGTTCGGGACTCCTACGAGCAGTACTTC. Its protein is CSVVRDSYEQYF.

This clonotype was seen many times. The chain is built from TRBV7-2 and TRBJ2-7; perhaps D is TRBD1 or TRBD2 (6 bases each). V dropped 5 bases and J dropped 0 bases, with 14 bases sitting between them. The CDR3 contains 15 residues. CDR1 is SGHTA and CDR2 is FQGNSA in the germline V gene. In nucleotides, the CDR3 is TGTGCCAGCAGCATTCAAGGGGGGATCTCCTACGAGCAGTACTTC. Its protein product is CASSIQGGISYEQYF.

This clonotype was seen many times. This rearrangement joins TRBV7-8 to TRBJ2-3; a possible D gene is TRBD2 (5 bases). The CDR3 has 14 residues. Trimming left V 2 bases short and J 5 bases short, with 11 bases between. Germline V CDR1 and CDR2: SGHVS, FQNEAQ. The CDR3, as DNA: TGTGCCAGCAGCTTATCGGGGAGTGGAGATACGCAGTATTTT. Its translation is CASSLSGSGDTQYF.

V gene TRBV20-1 combines with J gene TRBJ1-2; 11 bases line up with TRBD1. Unmatched junction bases numbered 12, after V lost 8 bases and J lost 4 bases. Germline CDR1 is DFQATT and CDR2 is SNEGSKA (reference sequence). This CDR3 has 15 residues. DNA of the CDR3: TGCAGTACCCGGGACAGGGGGGCCCTTGGCTATGGCTACACCTTC. Protein product: CSTRDRGALGYGYTF.